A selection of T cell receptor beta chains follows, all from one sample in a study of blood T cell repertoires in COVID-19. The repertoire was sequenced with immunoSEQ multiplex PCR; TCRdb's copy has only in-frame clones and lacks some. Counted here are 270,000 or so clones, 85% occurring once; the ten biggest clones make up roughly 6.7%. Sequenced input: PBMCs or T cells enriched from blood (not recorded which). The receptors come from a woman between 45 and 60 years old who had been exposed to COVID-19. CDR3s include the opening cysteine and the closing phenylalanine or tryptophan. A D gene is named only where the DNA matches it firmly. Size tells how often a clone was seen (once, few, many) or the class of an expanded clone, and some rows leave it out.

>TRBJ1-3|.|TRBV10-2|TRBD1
CASSESDGTGPSGNTIYF
TGCGCCAGCAGTGAGTCAGACGGGACAGGCCCCTCTGGAAACACCATATATTTT
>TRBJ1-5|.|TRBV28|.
CATNSGNQPQHF
TGTGCCACCAATTCGGGAAATCAGCCCCAGCATTTT
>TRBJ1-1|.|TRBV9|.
CASSGAGMNTEAFF
TGTGCCAGCAGCGGGGCGGGAATGAACACTGAAGCTTTCTTT
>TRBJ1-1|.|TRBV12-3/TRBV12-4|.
CASSLVARTEAFF
TGTGCCAGCAGTTTGGTGGCGCGGACTGAAGCTTTCTTT
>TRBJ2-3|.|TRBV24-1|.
CATSDFGGPTDTQYF
TGTGCCACCAGTGATTTCGGGGGGCCCACAGATACGCAGTATTTT
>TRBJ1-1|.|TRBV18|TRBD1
CASSTQDRVRGEAFF
TGTGCCAGCTCGACCCAGGACAGGGTAAGGGGTGAAGCTTTCTTT
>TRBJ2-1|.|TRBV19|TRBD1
CASSIWSGTEDNEQFF
TGTGCCAGTAGTATTTGGTCTGGGACAGAGGACAATGAGCAGTTCTTC
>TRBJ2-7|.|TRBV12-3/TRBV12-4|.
CASSLFNYEQYF
TGTGCCAGCAGTTTGTTCAACTACGAGCAGTACTTC
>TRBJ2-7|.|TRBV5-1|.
CASSLGGEQYF
TGCGCCAGCAGCTTGGGAGGCGAGCAGTACTTC
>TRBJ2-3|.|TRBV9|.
CASSAQGSSDTQYF
TGTGCCAGCAGCGCCCAGGGGTCTTCAGATACGCAGTATTTT
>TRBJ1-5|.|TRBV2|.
CASVEGRNQPQHF
TGTGCCAGCGTCGAGGGCCGGAATCAGCCCCAGCATTTT
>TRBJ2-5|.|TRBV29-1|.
CSVDEETQYF
TGCAGCGTTGATGAGGAGACCCAGTACTTC
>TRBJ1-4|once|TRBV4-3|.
CASSQDRATNEKLFF
TGCGCCAGCAGCCAAGACAGGGCAACTAATGAAAAACTGTTTTTT
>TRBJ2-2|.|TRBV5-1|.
CASSSTVYGTGELFF
TGCGCCAGCAGCTCAACGGTTTACGGCACCGGGGAGCTGTTTTTT
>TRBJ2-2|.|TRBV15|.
CATSPLGANAGELFF
TGTGCCACCAGCCCCCTAGGGGCCAACGCCGGGGAGCTGTTTTTT
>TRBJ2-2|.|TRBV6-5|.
CASSYGGSGELFF
TGTGCCAGCAGTTACGGGGGCTCCGGGGAGCTGTTTTTT
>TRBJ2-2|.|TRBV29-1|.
CSVEDRASGELFF
TGCAGCGTTGAAGACAGGGCGTCGGGGGAGCTGTTTTTT
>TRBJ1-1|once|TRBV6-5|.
CASSYSIAGNTEAFF
TGTGCCAGCAGTTACTCGATTGCGGGGAACACTGAAGCTTTCTTT
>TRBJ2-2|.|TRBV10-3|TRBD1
CATEGQGAAGELFF
TGTGCCACCGAGGGACAGGGGGCGGCCGGGGAGCTGTTTTTT
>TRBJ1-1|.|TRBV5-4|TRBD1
CASSLQGGTEAFF
TGTGCCAGCAGCTTACAGGGGGGCACTGAAGCTTTCTTT